This T cell receptor beta chain was obtained from a study of chronic HIV infection and antiretroviral therapy. In TCRdb, the 5' RACE reads were re-called with MiXCR into one record per CDR3 protein. The repertoire holds 40,000 to 60,000 distinct CDR3 sequences, with about 18% as singletons. The length of the CDR3 is 14 residues. Germline CDR1 and CDR2: DFQATT and SNEGSKA (reference sequence). The ends were cut back, 3 bases at V and 2 bases at J, with 13 bases in the middle. Sample: peripheral blood. The V and J genes are TRBV20-1 and TRBJ1-1; D might be TRBD1 (5 bases). The sequence came from an adult who had HIV and had not received antiretroviral therapy, or was an uninfected healthy control (not recorded which). CDR3 sequence: CSASHGGGNTEAFF. CDR3 in DNA: TGCAGTGCTAGTCATGGGGGAGGAAACACTGAAGCTTTCTTT.